The T cell receptor (beta chain) described here comes from a study of early T cells in non-severe SARS-CoV-2 infection. Study-level background: Sequencing input comprised bulk RNA from unsorted whole blood; chain pairing was not available.

Whole-study findings and limits: A preference for anti-spike CD8 responses marked VDJdb matching, which missed private and CD4 specificities.

In the library, individual cDNA molecules carried attached unique molecular identifiers. MiXCR was run by TCRdb on the 5' RACE reads, yielding one entry per CDR3 protein. This table has 25,000 to 30,000 distinct CDR3 sequences, 5.7% appearing once. Germline-derived CDR1 and CDR2 are DFQATT and SNEGSKA (reference sequence). The CDR3 spans 13 residues. V was shortened by 3 bases and J by 6 bases, with 14 bases between the two germline ends. In its sample, this clonotype ranks as medium-sized. Antigen specificity is unknown. The sample was whole blood. The TCR sequence derives from an adult who was a healthcare worker with PCR-confirmed SARS-CoV-2 infection or an uninfected control (not recorded which). The gene calls are TRBV20-1 and TRBJ1-2; no definite D call. CDR3 region: CSASPSGLDGYTF. For the CDR3, the DNA is TGCAGTGCTAGTCCTTCAGGCTTGGATGGCTACACCTTC.